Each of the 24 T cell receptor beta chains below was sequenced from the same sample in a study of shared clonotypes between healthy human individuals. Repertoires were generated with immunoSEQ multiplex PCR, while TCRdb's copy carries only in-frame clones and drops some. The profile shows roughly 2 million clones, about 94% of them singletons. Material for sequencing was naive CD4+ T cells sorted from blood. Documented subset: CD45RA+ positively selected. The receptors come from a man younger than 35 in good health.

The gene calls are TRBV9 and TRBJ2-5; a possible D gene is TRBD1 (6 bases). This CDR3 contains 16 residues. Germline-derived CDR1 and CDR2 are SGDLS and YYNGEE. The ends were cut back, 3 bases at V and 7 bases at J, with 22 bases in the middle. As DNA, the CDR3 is TGTGCCAGCAGCGCGAAAGGACAGCCTGTTGGTGGGACCCAGTACTTC. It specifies CASSAKGQPVGGTQYF.

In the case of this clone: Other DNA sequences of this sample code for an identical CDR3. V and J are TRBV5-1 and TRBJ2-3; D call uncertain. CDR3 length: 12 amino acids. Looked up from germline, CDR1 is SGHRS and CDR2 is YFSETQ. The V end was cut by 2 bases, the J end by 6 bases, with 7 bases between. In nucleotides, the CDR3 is TGCGCCAGCAGCTTCACGACGGATACGCAGTATTTT. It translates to CASSFTTDTQYF.

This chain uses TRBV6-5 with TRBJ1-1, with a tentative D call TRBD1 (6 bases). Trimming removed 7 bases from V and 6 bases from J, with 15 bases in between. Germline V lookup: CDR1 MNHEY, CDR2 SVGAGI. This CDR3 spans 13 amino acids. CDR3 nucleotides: TGTGCCAGCAAGGACAGCAGGGTCGCTGAAGCTTTCTTT. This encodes CASKDSRVAEAFF.

The chain's CDR3 is CASNEGAARGQETQYF. CDR3 sequence (DNA): TGTGCCAGCAACGAGGGGGCAGCCAGGGGCCAAGAGACCCAGTACTTC. This rearrangement joins TRBV25-1 to TRBJ2-5; 7 bases agree with TRBD1. Germline CDR1 and CDR2: MGHDK and SYGVNS. This CDR3 spans 16 amino acids. Trimming took 7 bases from V and 1 from J; bases not matched to a gene: 12. Variable domain in full (rest from reference TRBV25-1 and TRBJ2-5): EADIYQTPRYLVIGTGKKITLECSQTMGHDKMYWYQQDPGMELHLIHYSYGVNSTEKGDLSSESTVSRIRTEHFPLTLESARPSHTSQYLCASNEGAARGQETQYFGPGTRLLVL.

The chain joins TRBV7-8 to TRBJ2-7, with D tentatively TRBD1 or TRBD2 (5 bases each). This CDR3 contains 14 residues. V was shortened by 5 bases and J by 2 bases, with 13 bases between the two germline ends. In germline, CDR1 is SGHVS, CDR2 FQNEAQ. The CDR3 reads CASSLRDGTYEQYF. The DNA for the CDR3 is TGTGCCAGCAGCCTCCGGGACGGCACCTACGAGCAGTACTTC.

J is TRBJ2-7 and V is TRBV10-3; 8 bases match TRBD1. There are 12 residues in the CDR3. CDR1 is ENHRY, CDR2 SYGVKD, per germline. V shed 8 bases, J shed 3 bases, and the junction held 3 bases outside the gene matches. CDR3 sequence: CAISTGGYEQYF. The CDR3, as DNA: TGTGCCATCTCAACAGGGGGCTACGAGCAGTACTTC.

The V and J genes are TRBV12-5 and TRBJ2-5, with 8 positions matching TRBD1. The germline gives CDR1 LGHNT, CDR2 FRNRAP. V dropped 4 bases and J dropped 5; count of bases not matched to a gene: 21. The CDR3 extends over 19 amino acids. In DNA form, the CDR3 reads TGTGCTAGTGGTTACTTCCCCCAGACCCGGGACAGGTTGGGCGAGACCCAGTACTTC. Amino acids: CASGYFPQTRDRLGETQYF. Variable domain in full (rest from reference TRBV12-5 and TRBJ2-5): DARVTQTPRHKVTEMGQEVTMRCQPILGHNTVFWYRQTMMQGLELLAYFRNRAPLDDSGMPKDRFSAEMPDATLATLKIQPSEPRDSAVYFCASGYFPQTRDRLGETQYFGPGTRLLVL.

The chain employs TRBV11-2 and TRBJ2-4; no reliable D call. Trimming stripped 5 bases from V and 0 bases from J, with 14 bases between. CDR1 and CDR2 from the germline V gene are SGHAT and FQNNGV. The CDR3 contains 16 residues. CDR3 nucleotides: TGTGCCAGCAGCCCCCCGGGCCATCTAGCCAAAAACATTCAGTACTTC. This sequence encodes CASSPPGHLAKNIQYF.

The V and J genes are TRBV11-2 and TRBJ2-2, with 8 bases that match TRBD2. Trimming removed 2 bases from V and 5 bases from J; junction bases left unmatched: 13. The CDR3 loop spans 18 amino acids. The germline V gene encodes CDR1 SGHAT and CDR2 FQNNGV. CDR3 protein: CASSLSWKAGDRTGELFF. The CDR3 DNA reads TGTGCCAGCAGCTTATCGTGGAAAGCGGGGGATCGAACCGGGGAGCTGTTTTTT.

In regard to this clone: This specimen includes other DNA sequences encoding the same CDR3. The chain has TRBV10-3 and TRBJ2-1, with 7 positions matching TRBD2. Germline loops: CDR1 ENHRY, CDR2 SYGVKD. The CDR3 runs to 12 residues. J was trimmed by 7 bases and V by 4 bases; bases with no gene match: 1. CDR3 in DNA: TGTGCCATCAGTGTGGGAGGGAATGAGCAGTTCTTC. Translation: CAISVGGNEQFF.

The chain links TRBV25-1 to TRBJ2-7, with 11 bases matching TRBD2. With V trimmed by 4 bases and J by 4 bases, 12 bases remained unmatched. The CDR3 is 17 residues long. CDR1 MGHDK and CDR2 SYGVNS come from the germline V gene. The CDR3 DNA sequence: TGTGCCAGCAGTGCTCGGGGGGTACTAGCGGGAGCTTACGAGCAGTACTTC. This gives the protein CASSARGVLAGAYEQYF.

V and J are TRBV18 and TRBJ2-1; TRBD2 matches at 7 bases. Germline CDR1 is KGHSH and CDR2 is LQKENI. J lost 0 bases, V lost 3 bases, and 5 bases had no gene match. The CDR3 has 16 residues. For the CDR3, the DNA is TGTGCCAGCTCACCCCGAGCGGGGAGCTCCTACAATGAGCAGTTCTTC. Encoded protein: CASSPRAGSSYNEQFF.

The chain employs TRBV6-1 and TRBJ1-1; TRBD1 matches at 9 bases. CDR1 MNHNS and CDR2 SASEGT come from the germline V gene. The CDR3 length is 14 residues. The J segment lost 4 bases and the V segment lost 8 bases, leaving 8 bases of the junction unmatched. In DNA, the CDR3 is TGTGCCAGCGGCCAGGGACAGGGAGTCACTGAAGCTTTCTTT. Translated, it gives CASGQGQGVTEAFF.

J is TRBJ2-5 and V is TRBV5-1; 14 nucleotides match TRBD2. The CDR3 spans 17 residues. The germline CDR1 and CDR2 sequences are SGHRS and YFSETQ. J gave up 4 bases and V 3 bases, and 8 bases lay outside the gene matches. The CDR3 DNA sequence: TGCGCCAGCAGCTCGGGACTAGCGGGAGAATGGGGAGAGACCCAGTACTTC. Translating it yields CASSSGLAGEWGETQYF.

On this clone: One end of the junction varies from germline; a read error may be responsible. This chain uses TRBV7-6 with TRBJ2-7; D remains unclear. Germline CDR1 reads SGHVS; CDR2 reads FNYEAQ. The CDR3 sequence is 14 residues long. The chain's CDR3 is CASSLGMGSSEQYF. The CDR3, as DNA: TGTGCCAGCAGCTTGGGCATGGGTTCCTCCGAGCAGTACTTC.

The CDR3 sequence is CASNPPRGRGTEAFF. The CDR3 nucleotides are TGTGCCAGCAATCCCCCCCGGGGCCGGGGCACTGAAGCTTTCTTT. This sequence joins TRBV28 and TRBJ1-1, with D possibly TRBD1 on 5 matching bases. The CDR3 consists of 15 residues. CDR1 is MDHEN, CDR2 SYDVKM, per germline. Trimming left V 7 bases short and J 4 bases short, with 19 bases between.

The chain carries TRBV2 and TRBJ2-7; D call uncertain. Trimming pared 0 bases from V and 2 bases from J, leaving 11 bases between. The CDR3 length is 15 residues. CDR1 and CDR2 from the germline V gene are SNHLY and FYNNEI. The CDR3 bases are TGTGCCAGCAGTGAAGCGCACGTGACAACCTACGAGCAGTACTTC. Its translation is CASSEAHVTTYEQYF.

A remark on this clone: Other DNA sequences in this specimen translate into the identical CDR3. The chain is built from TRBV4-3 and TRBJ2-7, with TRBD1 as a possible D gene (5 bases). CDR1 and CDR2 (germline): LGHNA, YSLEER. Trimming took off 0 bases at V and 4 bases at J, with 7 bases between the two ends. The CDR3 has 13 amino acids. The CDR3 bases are TGCGCCAGCAGCCAAGACCAGGGTTACGAGCAGTACTTC. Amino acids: CASSQDQGYEQYF.

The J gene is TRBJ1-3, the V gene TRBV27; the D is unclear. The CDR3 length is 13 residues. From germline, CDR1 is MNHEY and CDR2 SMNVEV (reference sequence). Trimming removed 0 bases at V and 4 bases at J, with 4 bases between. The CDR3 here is CASSLSQGNTIYF. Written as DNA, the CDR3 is TGTGCCAGCAGTTTATCACAGGGAAACACCATATATTTT.

CDR3 sequence: CASSYWTGPTNNEQFF. CDR3 bases: TGTGCCAGCAGTTATTGGACAGGGCCGACGAACAATGAGCAGTTCTTC. The rearrangement uses TRBV6-5 and TRBJ2-1; 8 positions agree with TRBD1. The J segment lost 5 bases and the V segment lost 3 bases, leaving 9 bases of the junction unmatched. CDR3 size: 16 residues. Looked up from germline, CDR1 is MNHEY and CDR2 is SVGAGI.

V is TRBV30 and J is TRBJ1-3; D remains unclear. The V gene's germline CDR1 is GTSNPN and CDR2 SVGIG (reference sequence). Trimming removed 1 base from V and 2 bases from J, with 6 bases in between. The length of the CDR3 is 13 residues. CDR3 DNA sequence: TGTGCCTGGAGTGAAAGGACTGGAAACACCATATATTTT. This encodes CAWSERTGNTIYF.

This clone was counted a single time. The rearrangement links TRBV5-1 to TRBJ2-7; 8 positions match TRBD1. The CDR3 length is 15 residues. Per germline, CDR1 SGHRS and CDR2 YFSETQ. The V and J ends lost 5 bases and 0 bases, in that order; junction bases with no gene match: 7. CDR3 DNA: TGCGCCAGCAGACCCCCCGGGACAGGCTCCTACGAGCAGTACTTC. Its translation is CASRPPGTGSYEQYF.

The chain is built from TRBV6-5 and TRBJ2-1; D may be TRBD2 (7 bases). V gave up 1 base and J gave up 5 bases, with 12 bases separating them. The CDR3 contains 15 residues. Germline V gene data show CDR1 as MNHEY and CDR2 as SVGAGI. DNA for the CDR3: TGTGCCAGCAGTTACTGGGGGGGGCCCAACAATGAGCAGTTCTTC. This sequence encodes CASSYWGGPNNEQFF.

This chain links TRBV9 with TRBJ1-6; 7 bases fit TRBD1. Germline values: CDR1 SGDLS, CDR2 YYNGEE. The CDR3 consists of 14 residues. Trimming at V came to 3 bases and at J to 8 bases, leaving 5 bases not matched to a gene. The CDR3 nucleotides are TGTGCCAGCAGCGAGAGACAGGGTGATTCACCCCTCCACTTT. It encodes CASSERQGDSPLHF.